The present entry profiles one T cell receptor (beta chain) with its context. Its antigen is not identified. This sample is drawn from a study of T cell responses to AZD1222 COVID-19 vaccine. Study-level results: Spike-specific TCRs gained breadth and depth after people received two AZD1222 doses. Donors were mostly white British, more females; clonal diversity possibly underestimated.

Sequencing was performed with immunoSEQ multiplex PCR; in TCRdb, only in-frame clones are kept and a portion is missing. The data contain 98,000 or so clones, 75% to 90% of them singletons. Here the sequenced sample was peripheral blood, taken on day 0 of AZD1222 vaccination. The receptor's source is an adult in good health.

In DNA form, the CDR3 reads TGTGCCAGCAGTTACTCGATAGAGGATACGCAGTATTTT. As protein: CASSYSIEDTQYF. The chain combines TRBV6-2 or TRBV6-3 with TRBJ2-3; D remains ambiguous. The V and J ends lost 0 bases and 6 bases respectively, with 7 bases between them. Germline assignment: CDR1 MNHEY and CDR2 SVGEGT. The CDR3 has 13 amino acids.